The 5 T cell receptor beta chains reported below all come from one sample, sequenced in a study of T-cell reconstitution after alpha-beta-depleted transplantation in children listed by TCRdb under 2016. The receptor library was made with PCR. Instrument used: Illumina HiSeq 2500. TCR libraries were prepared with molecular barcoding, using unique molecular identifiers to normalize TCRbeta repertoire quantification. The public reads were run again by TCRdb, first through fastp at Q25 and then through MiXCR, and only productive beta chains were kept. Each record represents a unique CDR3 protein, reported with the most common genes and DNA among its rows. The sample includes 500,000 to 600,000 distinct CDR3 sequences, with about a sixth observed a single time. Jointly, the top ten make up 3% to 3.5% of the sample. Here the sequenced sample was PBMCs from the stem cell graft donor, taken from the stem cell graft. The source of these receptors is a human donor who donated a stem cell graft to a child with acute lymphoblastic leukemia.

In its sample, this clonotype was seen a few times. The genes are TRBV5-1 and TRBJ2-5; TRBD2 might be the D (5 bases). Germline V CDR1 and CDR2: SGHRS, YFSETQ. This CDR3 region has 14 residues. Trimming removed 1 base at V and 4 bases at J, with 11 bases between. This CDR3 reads CASSLWESRETQYF. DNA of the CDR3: TGCGCCAGCAGCTTGTGGGAGTCCCGAGAGACCCAGTACTTC.

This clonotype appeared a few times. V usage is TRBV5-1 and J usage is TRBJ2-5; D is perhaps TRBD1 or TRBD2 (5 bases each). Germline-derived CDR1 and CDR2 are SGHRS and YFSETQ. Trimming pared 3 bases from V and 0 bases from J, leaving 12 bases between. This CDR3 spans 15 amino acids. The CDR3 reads CASSSVGRHQETQYF. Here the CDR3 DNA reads TGCGCCAGCAGCTCGGTGGGACGGCACCAAGAGACCCAGTACTTC.

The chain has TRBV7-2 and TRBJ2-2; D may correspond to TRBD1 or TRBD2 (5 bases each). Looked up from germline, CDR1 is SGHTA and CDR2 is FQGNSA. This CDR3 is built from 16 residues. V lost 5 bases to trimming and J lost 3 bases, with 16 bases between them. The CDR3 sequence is CASSPGARGDTGELFF. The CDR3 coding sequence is TGTGCCAGCAGCCCCGGGGCTAGGGGCGACACCGGGGAGCTGTTTTTT.

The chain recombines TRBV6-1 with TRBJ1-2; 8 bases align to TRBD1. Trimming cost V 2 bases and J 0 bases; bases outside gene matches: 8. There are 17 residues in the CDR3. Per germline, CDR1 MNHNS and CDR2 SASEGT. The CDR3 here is CASSETVAGGTNYGYTF. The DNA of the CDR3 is TGTGCCAGCAGTGAAACGGTGGCAGGGGGCACTAACTATGGCTACACCTTC.

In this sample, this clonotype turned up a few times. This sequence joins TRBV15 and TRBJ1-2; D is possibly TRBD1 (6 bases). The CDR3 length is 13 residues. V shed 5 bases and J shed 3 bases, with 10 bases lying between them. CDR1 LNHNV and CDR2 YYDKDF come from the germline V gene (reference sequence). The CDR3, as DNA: TGTGCCACCAGCGGTGACAGGTACTATGGCTACACCTTC. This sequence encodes CATSGDRYYGYTF.